A selection of T cell receptor beta chains follows, all from one sample in a study of technical replicates of blood from a few donors. Produced via immunoSEQ multiplex PCR; TCRdb's table is partial and in-frame only. The sample contains around 69,000 clones, around 85% of which appear only once. Sample: PBMCs. The receptors come from a human donor in good health. Some clones in this sample may be carry-over from other donors' samples. The CDR3 runs from the conserved cysteine through the conserved F or W. Each record gives: clone size, V gene, D gene, J gene, CDR3 DNA, CDR3 protein. The D gene is left open where the match is weak. Clone sizes are given selectively: once, few, many, or a class where the clone is expanded.

>-|TRBV4-1|-|TRBJ1-5
TGCGCCAGCAGCCAAGATGGGGGCAGGGTCGGCAATCAGCCCCAGCATTTT
CASSQDGGRVGNQPQHF
>-|TRBV18|-|TRBJ1-2
TGTGCCAGCTCACCAGGACAGCCTTCGGGAGGCTACACCTTC
CASSPGQPSGGYTF
>-|TRBV9|TRBD2|TRBJ2-5
TGTGCCAGCAGCCCGGCCAGCGGGAGTACCCAGACCCAGTACTTC
CASSPASGSTQTQYF
>few|TRBV27|-|TRBJ2-7
TGTGCCAGCAGTTTAGATAGCTCTGGCTACGAGCAGTACTTC
CASSLDSSGYEQYF
>-|TRBV5-1|-|TRBJ2-6
TGCGCCAGCAGCTTGAGGGTGGCAGGGGACTCTGGGGCCAACGTCCTGACTTTC
CASSLRVAGDSGANVLTF
>-|TRBV29-1|-|TRBJ1-1
TGCAGCGCCAGCGGACAGATGAACACTGAAGCTTTCTTT
CSASGQMNTEAFF
>-|TRBV29-1|-|TRBJ1-1
TGCAGCGTTCGAGTCCACGATGGGGCGCTGAATGAAGCTTTCTTT
CSVRVHDGALNEAFF
>-|TRBV10-1|TRBD2|TRBJ2-7
TGCGCCAGCCGGAAGCGGGAGCTCACCTACGAGCAGTACTTC
CASRKRELTYEQYF
>-|TRBV7-9|-|TRBJ1-6
TGTGCCAGCAGCCCCCCCGCCAGCTCCTATAATTCACCCCTCCACTTT
CASSPPASSYNSPLHF
>-|TRBV6-5|TRBD1|TRBJ1-2
TGTGCCAGCAGTACCACAGGGGGCGACTATGGCTACACCTTC
CASSTTGGDYGYTF
>-|TRBV18|-|TRBJ1-1
TGTGCCAGCTCACCTCGCTTGGACTGGGACACTGAAGCTTTCTTT
CASSPRLDWDTEAFF
>once|TRBV6-1|TRBD2|TRBJ2-7
TGTGCCAGCAGTGAAGCTTTTCTAGCGGGGGGCTCCTACGAGCAGTACTTC
CASSEAFLAGGSYEQYF
>-|TRBV9|TRBD1|TRBJ2-3
TGTGCCATTAATCGGGGGGGGACAGGGGCTAGCACAGATACGCAGTATTTT
CAINRGGTGASTDTQYF
>-|TRBV5-4|-|TRBJ2-3
TGTGCCAGCAGCTTGGCCCTGCGGGGCTCTAGCACAGATACGCAGTATTTT
CASSLALRGSSTDTQYF
>-|TRBV5-6|-|TRBJ1-2
TGTGCCAGCAGCCTAGCCATGGACGGTAGCTATGGCTACACCTTC
CASSLAMDGSYGYTF
>few|TRBV12-5|-|TRBJ2-3
TGTGCTAGCGGAAGCGGAACAGATACGCAGTATTTT
CASGSGTDTQYF
>once|TRBV4-2|-|TRBJ2-4
TGTGCCAGCAGCCAAGATACGGGGGAGAGGTCCAAAAACATTCAGTACTTC
CASSQDTGERSKNIQYF
>-|TRBV30|TRBD2|TRBJ2-5
TGTGCCTGGGGAGGGACTAGCGGGAGTGGGGAGACCCAGTACTTC
CAWGGTSGSGETQYF
>-|TRBV2|TRBD1|TRBJ1-5
TGTGCCAGCAGGAGGACAGGGTATAGCAATCAGCCCCAGCATTTT
CASRRTGYSNQPQHF
>-|TRBV21-1|-|TRBJ2-7
TGTGCCAGCACCACGAAGCGGGAGGGCCCAGACGAGCAGTACTTC
CASTTKREGPDEQYF
>-|TRBV19|-|TRBJ1-1
TGTGCCAGTAGTAGTACAGGGAACGTCCGTTCTTTCTTT
CASSSTGNVRSFF
>-|TRBV7-3|-|TRBJ2-6
TGTGCCAGCAGCTTAATGCAGGGGCAAGCTGGGGCCAACGTCCTGACTTTC
CASSLMQGQAGANVLTF
>-|TRBV5-4|-|TRBJ2-7
TGTGCCAGCACCAGAGGGGGGGGGCAGGATGAGCAGTACTTC
CASTRGGGQDEQYF
>-|TRBV7-9|-|TRBJ2-1
TGTGCCAGCAGCTCAGGGGTCGGAGACAATGAGCAGTTCTTC
CASSSGVGDNEQFF
>-|TRBV11-2|TRBD2|TRBJ2-1
TGTGCCAGCAGCTTAGGTTCTAGCGGGGGGACCTCCTACAATGAGCAGTTCTTC
CASSLGSSGGTSYNEQFF